This T cell receptor (beta chain) derives from a study of T cells after yellow fever vaccination. Whole-study results and caveats: Researchers report a weaker secondary response that nonetheless peaked faster, day 5 versus 15.

From the 5' RACE reads, TCRdb called clonotypes with MiXCR, one entry per CDR3 protein. The table shows 200,000 or so distinct CDR3 sequences, with roughly 6.8% occurring only once. The CDR3 loop spans 13 amino acids. Germline assignment: CDR1 SGHTA and CDR2 FQGNSA. V gave up 3 bases and J gave up 7 bases, with 12 bases separating them. This clonotype was seen many times. What it binds is unknown. The chain links TRBV7-2 to TRBJ2-5; D remains ambiguous. The source is a man aged 30 to 45 who received the YFV17D yellow fever vaccine. This specimen was CD4+ T cells sorted from PBMCs, taken on the day of the yellow fever booster vaccination. CDR3: CASSFGPGGTQYF. CDR3 sequence (DNA): TGTGCCAGCAGCTTCGGGCCTGGCGGGACCCAGTACTTC.